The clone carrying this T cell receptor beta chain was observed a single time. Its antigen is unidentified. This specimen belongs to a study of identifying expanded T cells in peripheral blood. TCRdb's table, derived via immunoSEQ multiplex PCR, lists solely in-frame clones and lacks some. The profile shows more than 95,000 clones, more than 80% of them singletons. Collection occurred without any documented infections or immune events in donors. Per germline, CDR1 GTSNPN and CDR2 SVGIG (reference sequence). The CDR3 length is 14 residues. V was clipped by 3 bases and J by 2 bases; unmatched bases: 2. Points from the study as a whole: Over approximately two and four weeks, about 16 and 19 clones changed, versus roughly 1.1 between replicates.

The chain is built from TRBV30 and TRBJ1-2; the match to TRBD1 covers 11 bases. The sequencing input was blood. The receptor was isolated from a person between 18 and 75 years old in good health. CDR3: CAWSGDRGNYGYTF. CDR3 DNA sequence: TGTGCCTGGAGCGGGGACAGGGGGAACTATGGCTACACCTTC.